The 4 T cell receptor beta chains given below trace back to one sample, sequenced in a study of blood T cells in healthy people across ages. Sample-barcoded 5' priming and a J-beta primer mix drove a second PCR of roughly 7 to 11 cycles. TCRdb re-derived calls from the 5' RACE reads in MiXCR, one entry per CDR3 protein. The sample includes about 800,000 distinct CDR3 sequences, roughly 64% seen only once; the top ten take roughly 22%. Material for sequencing was blood. The receptors were sampled from a young man in good health.

This clonotype turned up a few times. V is TRBV4-2 and J is TRBJ2-7, with D perhaps matching TRBD2 (7 bases). Trimming left V 0 bases short and J 6 bases short, with 15 bases between. This CDR3 has 15 residues. CDR1 is LGHNA, CDR2 YNFKEQ, per germline. The CDR3 DNA reads as TGTGCCAGCAGCCAAGATCGATCGGGGGGCGCCGAGCAGTACTTC. It encodes CASSQDRSGGAEQYF.

The chain recombines TRBV15 with TRBJ2-5; D gene unclear. Germline CDR1 and CDR2: LNHNV and YYDKDF (reference sequence). V was shortened by 0 bases and J by 1 base, with 9 bases between the two germline ends. The CDR3 runs 15 residues. The CDR3 nucleotides are TGTGCCACCAGCAGAGATGTGGGATCCCAAGAGACCCAGTACTTC. Amino acids: CATSRDVGSQETQYF.

J is TRBJ2-4 and V is TRBV29-1, with a weak D call TRBD1 (6 bases). Germline V gene data show CDR1 as SQVTM and CDR2 as ANQGSEA. This CDR3 is built from 11 residues. CDR3 region: CLKGETDIQYF. CDR3 in DNA: TGCCTCAAGGGGGAAACGGACATTCAGTACTTC.

The chain is built from TRBV6-5 and TRBJ2-7; D not certain. The CDR3 sequence is 13 residues long. From germline, CDR1 is MNHEY and CDR2 SVGAGI. The V end was cut by 0 bases, the J end by 6 bases, with 9 bases between. The CDR3 region has the DNA TGTGCCAGCAGTTACTCGTTCGTGGGCGAGCAGTACTTC. Translation gives CASSYSFVGEQYF.